Listed here is a single T cell receptor beta chain. Its antigen is unknown. With V trimmed by 3 bases and J by 7 bases, 5 bases remained unmatched. There are 15 residues in the CDR3. Germline CDR1 and CDR2: SGHVS and FQNEAQ. This specimen belongs to a study of OX40 agonist ivuxolimab in advanced cancers. Study information: Patients received ivuxolimab, an intravenous treatment, every 2 weeks at 0.01 to 10 mg/kg.

General study results and limits: Both blood CD4+ and CD8+ T cells showed clonal growth by week 6 at 0.1 to 3.0 mg/kg.

Data came from immunoSEQ multiplex PCR; TCRdb stores just in-frame clones and leaves some out. The sample contains approximately 68,000 clones, roughly 86% of which appear only once. The chain joins TRBV7-8 to TRBJ2-2, with TRBD2 identical over 10 bases. This clonotype originated in an adult with an advanced solid tumor such as melanoma, head and neck, liver or kidney cancer. The sample here was CD4+ or CD8+ T cells sorted from blood, taken in a trial of the OX40 agonist ivuxolimab. The CDR3 protein is CASSFGLADNGELFF. CDR3 nucleotide sequence: TGTGCCAGCAGCTTCGGACTAGCGGATAACGGGGAGCTGTTTTTT. The complete variable domain, with remaining parts taken from reference TRBV7-8 and TRBJ2-2, reads GAGVSQSPRYKVAKRGQDVALRCDPISGHVSLFWYQQALGQGPEFLTYFQNEAQLDKSGLPSDRFFAERPEGSVSTLKIQRTQQEDSAVYLCASSFGLADNGELFFGEGSRLTVL.